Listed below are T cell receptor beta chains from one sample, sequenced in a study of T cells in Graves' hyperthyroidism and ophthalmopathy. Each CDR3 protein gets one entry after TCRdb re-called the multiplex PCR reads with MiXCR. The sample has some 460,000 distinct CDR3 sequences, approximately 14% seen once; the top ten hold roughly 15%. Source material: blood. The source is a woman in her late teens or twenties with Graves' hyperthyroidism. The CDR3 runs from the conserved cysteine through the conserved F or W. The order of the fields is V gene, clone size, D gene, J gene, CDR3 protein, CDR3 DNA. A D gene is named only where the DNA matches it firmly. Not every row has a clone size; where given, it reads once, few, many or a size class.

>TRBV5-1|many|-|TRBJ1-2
CASSGAGDNYGYTF
TGCGCCAGCAGTGGGGCAGGGGACAACTATGGCTACACCTTC
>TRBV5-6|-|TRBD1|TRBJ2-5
CASSLLGARTGGLETQYF
TGTGCCAGCAGCTTGTTGGGCGCCCGGACAGGGGGCTTGGAGACCCAGTACTTC
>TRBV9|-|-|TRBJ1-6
CASSVDIGAGGSYNSPLHF
TGTGCCAGCAGCGTAGATATTGGGGCTGGAGGGTCCTATAATTCACCCCTCCACTTT
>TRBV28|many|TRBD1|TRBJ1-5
CASSWGQFSNQPQHF
TGTGCCAGCAGCTGGGGACAGTTTAGCAATCAGCCCCAGCATTTT
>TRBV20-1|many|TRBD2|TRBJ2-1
CSASRAGLAGYNEQFF
TGCAGTGCTAGCCGTGCGGGACTAGCGGGATACAATGAGCAGTTCTTC
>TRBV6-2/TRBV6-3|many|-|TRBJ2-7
CASSYSSGGVGYEQYF
TGTGCCAGCAGTTACTCGTCGGGCGGGGTTGGCTACGAGCAGTACTTC
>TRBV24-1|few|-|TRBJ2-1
CATSLPGQGYNEQFF
TGTGCCACCAGTCTTCCGGGGCAAGGCTACAATGAGCAGTTCTTC
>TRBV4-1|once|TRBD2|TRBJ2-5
CASSQDRGRGGMETQYF
TGCGCCAGCAGCCAAGATCGGGGTCGGGGGGGCATGGAGACCCAGTACTTC
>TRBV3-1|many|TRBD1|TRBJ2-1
CASRPKTGTIGEQFF
TGTGCCAGCAGACCGAAGACAGGGACAATTGGTGAGCAGTTCTTC
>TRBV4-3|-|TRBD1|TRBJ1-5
CASSQDRQGLNQPQHF
TGCGCCAGCAGCCAAGATCGACAGGGGCTAAATCAGCCCCAGCATTTT
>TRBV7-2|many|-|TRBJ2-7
CASSSQGRSYEQYF
TGTGCCAGCAGCTCTCAGGGACGGAGCTACGAGCAGTACTTC
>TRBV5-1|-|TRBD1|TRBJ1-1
CASSLRQGAGNTEAFF
TGCGCCAGCAGCTTACGACAGGGGGCGGGGAACACTGAAGCTTTCTTT
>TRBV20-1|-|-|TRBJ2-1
CSSRGSGDYNEQFF
TGCAGTTCCAGGGGTAGCGGCGATTACAATGAGCAGTTCTTC
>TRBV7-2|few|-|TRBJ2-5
CASQKKVAQYF
TGTGCCAGCCAAAAAAAGGTGGCCCAGTACTTC
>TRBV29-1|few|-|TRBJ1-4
CSVGRTNEKLFF
TGCAGCGTCGGACGGACCAATGAAAAACTGTTTTTT
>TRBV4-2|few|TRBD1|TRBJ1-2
CASSQAGQGWVGYTF
TGTGCCAGCAGCCAAGCTGGACAGGGGTGGGTTGGCTACACCTTC
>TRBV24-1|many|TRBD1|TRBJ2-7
CATSTTGGSNEQYF
TGTGCCACCAGCACTACAGGGGGCTCAAACGAGCAGTACTTC
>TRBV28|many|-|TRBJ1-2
CASGGGLYGYTF
TGTGCCAGCGGTGGGGGCCTCTATGGCTACACCTTC
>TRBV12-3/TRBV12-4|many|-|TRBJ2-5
CASSASTSGQETQYF
TGTGCCAGCAGTGCGTCGACTAGTGGCCAAGAGACCCAGTACTTC
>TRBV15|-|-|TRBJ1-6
CATSRIKASPLHF
TGTGCCACCAGCAGAATAAAAGCTTCACCCCTCCACTTT
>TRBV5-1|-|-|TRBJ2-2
CASSSDGNTGELFF
TGCGCCAGCAGCTCGGACGGTAACACCGGGGAGCTGTTTTTT
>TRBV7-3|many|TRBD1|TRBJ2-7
CASSLTGTGNYEQYF
TGTGCCAGCAGCTTAACTGGGACAGGTAACTACGAGCAGTACTTC
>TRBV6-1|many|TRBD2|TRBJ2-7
CASSSGLARAYEQYF
TGTGCCAGCAGCAGCGGACTAGCGCGAGCCTACGAGCAGTACTTC
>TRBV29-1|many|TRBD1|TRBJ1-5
CSVLPGQGKAGNQPQHF
TGCAGCGTCCTCCCGGGACAGGGGAAGGCGGGCAATCAGCCCCAGCATTTT
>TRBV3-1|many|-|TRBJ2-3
CASSLHQGGKGDTQYF
TGTGCCAGCAGCCTTCACCAGGGGGGGAAAGGAGATACGCAGTATTTT
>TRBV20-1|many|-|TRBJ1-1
CSARSWAPNTEAFF
TGCAGTGCCCGTAGTTGGGCACCGAACACTGAAGCTTTCTTT
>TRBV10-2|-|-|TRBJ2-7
CASSDSSSYEQYF
TGCGCCAGCAGTGATAGTAGCTCCTACGAGCAGTACTTC
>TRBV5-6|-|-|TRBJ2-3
CASRAGASTDTQYF
TGTGCCAGTAGGGCGGGGGCTAGCACAGATACGCAGTATTTT
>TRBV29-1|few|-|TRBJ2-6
CSARTGANVLTF
TGCAGCGCTAGAACGGGGGCCAACGTCCTGACTTTC
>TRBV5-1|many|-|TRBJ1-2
CASSLSRNYGYTF
TGTGCCAGCAGTTTATCCCGCAACTATGGCTACACCTTC
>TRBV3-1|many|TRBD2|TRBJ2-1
CASSQDSGGRAREQFF
TGTGCCAGCAGCCAAGATAGTGGCGGGAGGGCCAGAGAGCAGTTCTTC
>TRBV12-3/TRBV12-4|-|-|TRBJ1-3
CASSLQAGSGNTIYF
TGTGCCAGCAGTTTACAGGCAGGGTCTGGAAACACCATATATTTT
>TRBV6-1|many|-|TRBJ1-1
CASRGSRMSEGAEAFF
TGTGCCAGCAGGGGATCCCGGATGTCTGAAGGCGCTGAAGCTTTCTTT
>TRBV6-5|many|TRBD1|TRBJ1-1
CASSSYTGGNTEAFF
TGTGCCAGCAGTTCCTATACAGGGGGGAACACTGAAGCTTTCTTT
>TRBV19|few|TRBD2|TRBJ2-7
CASSPPPGLAGGPAYEQYF
TGTGCCAGTAGTCCCCCTCCCGGACTAGCGGGAGGCCCTGCCTACGAGCAGTACTTC
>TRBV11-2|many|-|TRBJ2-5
CASSPMGRHETQYF
TGTGCCAGCAGCCCGATGGGGCGGCACGAGACCCAGTACTTC
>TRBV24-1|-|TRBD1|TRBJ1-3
CATRFRGPSGNTIYF
TGTGCCACCAGATTCAGGGGGCCTTCTGGAAACACCATATATTTT
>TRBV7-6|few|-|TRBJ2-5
CASSLVPEGETQYF
TGTGCCAGCAGCTTAGTTCCGGAGGGAGAGACCCAGTACTTC
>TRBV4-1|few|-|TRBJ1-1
CASSQDQGAGSEAFF
TGCGCCAGCAGCCAAGATCAGGGCGCGGGCTCTGAAGCTTTCTTT
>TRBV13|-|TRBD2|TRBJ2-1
CASSSQGLATSSYNEQFF
TGTGCCAGCAGCTCCCAGGGACTAGCGACGAGCTCCTACAATGAGCAGTTCTTC
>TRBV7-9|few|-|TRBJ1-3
CASSSLARNTIYF
TGTGCCAGCAGCAGCCTAGCCCGAAACACCATATATTTT
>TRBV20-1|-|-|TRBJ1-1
CSARGGNMNTEAFF
TGCAGTGCTAGAGGTGGGAATATGAACACTGAAGCTTTCTTT
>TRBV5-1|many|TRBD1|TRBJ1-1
CASSPGQGKVNTEAFF
TGCGCCAGCAGCCCTGGACAGGGTAAGGTGAACACTGAAGCTTTCTTT
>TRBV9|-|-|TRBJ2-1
CASSLSDDSYNEQFF
TGTGCCAGCAGCCTTAGCGACGACTCCTACAATGAGCAGTTCTTC
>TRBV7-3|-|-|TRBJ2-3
CASSFSSDRTDTQYF
TGTGCCAGCAGCTTCTCCTCAGACCGCACAGATACGCAGTATTTT
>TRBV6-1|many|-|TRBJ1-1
CASSEGRYTEAFF
TGTGCCAGCAGCGAGGGAAGGTACACTGAAGCTTTCTTT
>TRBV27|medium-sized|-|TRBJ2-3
CASSLLRVQDNTDTQYF
TGTGCCAGCAGTCTCCTCCGAGTCCAGGATAACACAGATACGCAGTATTTT
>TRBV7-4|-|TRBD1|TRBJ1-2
CASSLAPLSTGERSNYGYTF
TGTGCCAGCAGCTTAGCGCCTCTCTCTACAGGGGAGAGAAGTAACTATGGCTACACCTTC
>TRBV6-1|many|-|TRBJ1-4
CAGRRATNEKLFF
TGTGCCGGCAGGAGGGCAACTAATGAAAAACTGTTTTTT